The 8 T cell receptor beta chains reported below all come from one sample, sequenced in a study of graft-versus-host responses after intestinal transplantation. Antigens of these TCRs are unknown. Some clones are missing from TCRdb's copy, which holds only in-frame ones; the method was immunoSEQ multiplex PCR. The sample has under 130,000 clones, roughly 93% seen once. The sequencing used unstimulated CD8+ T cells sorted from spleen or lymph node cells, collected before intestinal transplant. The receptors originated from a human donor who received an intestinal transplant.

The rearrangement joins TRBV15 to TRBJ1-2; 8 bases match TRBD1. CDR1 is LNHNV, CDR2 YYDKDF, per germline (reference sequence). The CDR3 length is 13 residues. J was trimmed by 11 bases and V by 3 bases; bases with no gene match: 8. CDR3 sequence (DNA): TGTGCCACCAGCAGTCCAGGGGGCGCGTGGTACACCTTC. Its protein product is CATSSPGGAWYTF.

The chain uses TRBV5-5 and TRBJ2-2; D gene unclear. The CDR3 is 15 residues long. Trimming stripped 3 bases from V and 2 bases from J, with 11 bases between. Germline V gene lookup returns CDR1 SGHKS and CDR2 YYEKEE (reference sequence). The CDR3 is CASSWVVGNTGELFF. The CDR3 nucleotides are TGTGCCAGCAGCTGGGTAGTTGGCAACACCGGGGAGCTGTTTTTT.

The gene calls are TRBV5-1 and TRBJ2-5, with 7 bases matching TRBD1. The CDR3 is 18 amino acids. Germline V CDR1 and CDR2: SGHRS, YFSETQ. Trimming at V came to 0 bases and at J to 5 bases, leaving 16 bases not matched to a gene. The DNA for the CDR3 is TGCGCCAGCAGCTTGGCGGTGACGGGACAGTCCACATCGGAGACCCAGTACTTC. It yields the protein CASSLAVTGQSTSETQYF.

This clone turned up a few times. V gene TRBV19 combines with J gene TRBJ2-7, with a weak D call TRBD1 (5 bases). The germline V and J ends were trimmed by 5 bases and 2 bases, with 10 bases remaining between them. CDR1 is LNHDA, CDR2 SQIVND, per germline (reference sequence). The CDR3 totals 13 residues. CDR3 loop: CASSWGKTYEQYF. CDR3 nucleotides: TGTGCCAGTAGTTGGGGCAAAACCTACGAGCAGTACTTC.

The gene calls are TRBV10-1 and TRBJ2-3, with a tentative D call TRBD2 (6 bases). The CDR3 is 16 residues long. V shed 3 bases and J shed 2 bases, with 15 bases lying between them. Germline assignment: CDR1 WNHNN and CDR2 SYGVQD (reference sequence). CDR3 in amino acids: CASSDTSSGATDTQYF. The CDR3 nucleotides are TGCGCCAGCAGTGACACTAGCAGTGGGGCCACAGATACGCAGTATTTT.

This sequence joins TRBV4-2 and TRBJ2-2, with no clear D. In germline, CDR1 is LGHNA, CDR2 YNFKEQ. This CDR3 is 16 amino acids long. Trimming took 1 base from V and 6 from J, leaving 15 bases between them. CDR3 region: CASSQGISVYSGELFF. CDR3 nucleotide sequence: TGTGCCAGCAGCCAAGGAATTTCGGTATACTCCGGGGAGCTGTTTTTT.

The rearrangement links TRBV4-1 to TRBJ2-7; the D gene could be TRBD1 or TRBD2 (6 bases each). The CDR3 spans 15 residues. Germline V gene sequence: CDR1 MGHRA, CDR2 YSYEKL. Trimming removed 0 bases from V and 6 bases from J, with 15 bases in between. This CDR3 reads CASSQETRGRPEQYF. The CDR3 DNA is TGCGCCAGCAGCCAAGAAACGAGGGGGAGGCCCGAGCAGTACTTC.

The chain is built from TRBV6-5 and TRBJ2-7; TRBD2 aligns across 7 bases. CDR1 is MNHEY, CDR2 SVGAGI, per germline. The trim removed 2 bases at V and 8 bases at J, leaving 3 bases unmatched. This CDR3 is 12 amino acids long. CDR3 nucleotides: TGTGCCAGCAGTTACGGGGGGGGGAAGCAGTACTTC. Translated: CASSYGGGKQYF.